This TCR beta chain was sequenced for a study of cytomegalovirus exposure and HLA in healthy donors. Overall study context: Tens of millions of unique TCRs from HLA-typed donors were held in an early data release. Study conclusions and caveats: Analysis was performed later, and it showed HLA-associated TCR beta chains to be more clonally expanded than equally common others. Three chains linked to CMV were shown in vitro to be specific for CMV antigens.

The CDR3 has 14 amino acids. V was clipped by 7 bases and J by 3 bases, with 15 bases between them. The germline V gene encodes CDR1 SQVTM and CDR2 ANQGSEA. The PCR contained 60 Vbeta and 13 Jbeta primers. The repertoire was sequenced with immunoSEQ multiplex PCR; TCRdb's copy has only in-frame clones and lacks some. The table records 150,000 to 200,000 clones, approximately 67% of them present only once. Comments on this clone: Its antigen is currently unknown.

V is TRBV29-1 and J is TRBJ1-4; D is perhaps TRBD1 (6 bases). The sequence was obtained from a woman under 30 in good health and CMV-seropositive. Input material: PBMCs. As DNA, the CDR3 is TGCAGCGCCCGCCGGGACATGTCTAATGAAAAACTGTTTTTT. Amino acids: CSARRDMSNEKLFF.